The TCR beta chain under discussion was sequenced for a study of neoadjuvant anti-PD-1 for oral cavity cancer (TCRdb year 2021). About the investigation overall: Before curative-intent surgical resection, most patients were given three to four biweekly doses of nivolumab at 3 mg/kg. Patients who did not progress were given a fourth nivolumab dose at about day 43 and had definitive surgical resection on days 50-56. Under RECIST 1.1, patients with complete response, partial response or stable disease were classed as responders, and patients with progression were classed as non-responders. The parent correlative cohort had about a dozen patients and a response rate of 33%. General conclusions and limits of the study: After neoadjuvant nivolumab, significantly higher T cell clonality (Gini index) was found within PBMCs in non-responders than in responders. A higher pretreatment blood Treg/Th17 ratio correlated with both higher pretreatment blood TCRbeta clonality and lower post-treatment tumor TCRbeta clonality. Only three patients per response group were included in the TCR analyses, and the authors called for validation in larger cohorts.

For deep sequencing, PBMC libraries mostly used approximately 0.45 ug of input genomic DNA, with six replicates for each sample. Following the manufacturer's instructions, the team built TCRbeta libraries using the immunoSEQ hsTCRbeta kit. The completed libraries were mixed into a single pool at 3 nM, then sequenced with an Illumina NovaSeq 6000 S4 flow cell. The authors' analysis ran thus. Raw data preprocessing and quality control were performed with the immunoSEQ Analyzer. The analysis was limited to productive rearrangements, and each clonotype was defined by a unique CDR3 amino acid sequence. Using the R package tcR, the researchers computed the Gini-Simpson index as their estimate of repertoire clonality. Gini indices were compared with Student's t test, and associations with tumor size change were assessed by Pearson correlation. TCRdb holds this immuneACCESS table with in-frame rearrangements only. Some clones are missing; in checked studies, unresolved V genes explain under half, and the rest has no known cause. That table supplies the V and J calls and clone size; D and trimming were determined from the DNA. For this sample the table gives over 11,000 clones, of which approximately 70% were detected only once. The ten largest clones add up to around 2.8% of the sample.

Explained via the paper, the time point label denotes: after neoadjuvant nivolumab, at surgical resection. Patients were newly diagnosed with stage II-IVA oral cavity squamous cell carcinoma and had received no prior systemic or radiation treatment. Everyone in the cohort had locally advanced, HPV-negative oral cavity squamous cell carcinoma. Peripheral blood mononuclear cells were analyzed directly and were not maintained or expanded in culture. Samples were obtained from a longitudinal correlative study of a single-arm phase II trial of neoadjuvant nivolumab in oral cavity squamous cell carcinoma. Subject-matched pre- and post-treatment PBMCs and tumors from three responders and three non-responders underwent genomic DNA-based TCRbeta sequencing. Peripheral blood mononuclear cells were collected before nivolumab treatment and again after treatment, at the time of surgery. Genomic DNA was isolated from PBMCs using the Maxwell RSC DNA from Cells kit.

This clone was observed a single time. There is no known antigen for this receptor. No per-base quality is available; no much larger clone lies one base away. The germline V gene (reference sequence) yields LNHNV for CDR1 and YYDKDF for CDR2. The junction shows trimming of 0 bases on V and 9 bases on J, plus 11 bases between the germline ends. The CDR3 has 14 amino acids, counting the end cysteine and phenylalanine. The retained sequence is limited to the CDR3, 42 bases, with the frame set at the first base. This chain joins TRBV15 to TRBJ2-2, with no confident D gene call. Specimen: PBMCs, collected after nivolumab (anti-PD-1) treatment. This receptor was identified in a person aged 35 to 85 with oral cavity squamous cell carcinoma. In nucleotides, the sequence is TGTGCCACCAGCAGAGAATTCGGCCTCCGGGAGCTGTTTTTT. Translated, this gives CATSREFGLRELFF.